This T cell receptor beta chain was found in a study of response to subunit inactivated influenza vaccine. Study outcomes and limitations: Each seasonal flu vaccination may recruit only limited new T cells, authors suggested.

Only a few counts were recorded for this clonotype. What it recognizes is unknown. Germline V CDR1 and CDR2: SQVTM, ANQGSEA. CDR3 length: 14 residues. The V end lost 6 bases, the J end lost 1 base, and 14 bases lay between the germline ends. Each CDR3 protein is one row after TCRdb ran MiXCR on the RT-PCR reads. Of around 540,000 distinct CDR3 sequences listed, about an eighth are singletons. V and J are TRBV29-1 and TRBJ2-3, with D hard to call. This clonotype originated in a man in his fifties or sixties who received an inactivated influenza vaccine. Material: PBMCs from blood, obtained on the day of vaccination. CDR3 sequence: CSVRRNGRTDTQYF. CDR3 DNA sequence: TGCAGCGTGCGGCGGAACGGGCGCACAGATACGCAGTATTTT.